A selection of T cell receptor beta chains follows, all from one sample in a study of blood T cell repertoires in COVID-19. The protocol was immunoSEQ multiplex PCR, while the TCRdb copy is restricted to in-frame clones and leaves out a portion. The sample lists about 260,000 clones, under 90% occurring once. The sequenced material came from peripheral blood. Source of these receptors: a woman aged 45-65 years who had recovered from COVID-19. The CDR3 runs from the conserved cysteine through the conserved F or W. Fields, in order: clone size, V gene, J gene, D gene, CDR3 protein, CDR3 DNA. D genes are given only for firm matches. The listing skips clone size in some rows; elsewhere it reads once, few, many or a size class.

clone size: -; V gene: TRBV7-3; J gene: TRBJ2-3; D gene: TRBD2; CDR3 protein: CASSSLGTSRTDTQYF; CDR3 DNA: TGTGCCAGCAGCTCCCTGGGGACTAGCCGCACAGATACGCAGTATTTT
clone size: -; V gene: TRBV7-2; J gene: TRBJ1-5; D gene: -; CDR3 protein: CASSSQGTALNQPQHF; CDR3 DNA: TGTGCCAGCAGCAGTCAGGGGACGGCCCTGAATCAGCCCCAGCATTTT
clone size: -; V gene: TRBV5-1; J gene: TRBJ2-2; D gene: TRBD2; CDR3 protein: CASSPRAGAGLSGELFF; CDR3 DNA: TGCGCCAGCAGCCCCCGAGCGGGAGCAGGTTTGTCCGGGGAGCTGTTTTTT
clone size: few; V gene: TRBV7-8; J gene: TRBJ2-2; D gene: TRBD1; CDR3 protein: CASSLGQGPTGELFF; CDR3 DNA: TGTGCCAGCAGCTTAGGACAGGGCCCCACCGGGGAGCTGTTTTTT
clone size: -; V gene: TRBV5-1; J gene: TRBJ2-5; D gene: TRBD2; CDR3 protein: CASSLAGLAGGFRSETQYF; CDR3 DNA: TGCGCCAGCAGCTTGGCGGGACTAGCGGGAGGATTTAGATCAGAGACCCAGTACTTC
clone size: -; V gene: TRBV25-1; J gene: TRBJ2-5; D gene: -; CDR3 protein: CAIGGQGSTQYF; CDR3 DNA: TGTGCCATCGGGGGGCAGGGGAGTACCCAGTACTTC
clone size: -; V gene: TRBV18; J gene: TRBJ2-2; D gene: TRBD2; CDR3 protein: CASSPRNSGGPNTGELFF; CDR3 DNA: TGTGCCAGCTCACCCCGGAATAGCGGGGGGCCAAACACCGGGGAGCTGTTTTTT
clone size: -; V gene: TRBV6-5; J gene: TRBJ1-2; D gene: -; CDR3 protein: CASFDRNSNGYTF; CDR3 DNA: TGTGCCAGCTTCGACAGAAACTCTAATGGCTACACCTTC
clone size: -; V gene: TRBV7-2; J gene: TRBJ2-7; D gene: TRBD2; CDR3 protein: CASSVRLTSGSSYEQYF; CDR3 DNA: TGTGCCAGCAGCGTTAGGTTGACTAGCGGGAGTTCCTACGAGCAGTACTTC
clone size: -; V gene: TRBV6-1; J gene: TRBJ2-5; D gene: -; CDR3 protein: CASSRPREAGKTQYF; CDR3 DNA: TGTGCCAGCAGTCGCCCGCGAGAGGCGGGAAAGACCCAGTACTTC
clone size: -; V gene: TRBV7-7; J gene: TRBJ2-3; D gene: -; CDR3 protein: CASSLGAAGGTDTQYF; CDR3 DNA: TGTGCCAGCAGCTTAGGAGCGGCAGGTGGCACAGATACGCAGTATTTT
clone size: -; V gene: TRBV11-1; J gene: TRBJ1-1; D gene: -; CDR3 protein: CASSNREGGTEAFF; CDR3 DNA: TGTGCCAGCAGCAACCGGGAGGGAGGAACTGAAGCTTTCTTT
clone size: -; V gene: TRBV28; J gene: TRBJ1-2; D gene: -; CDR3 protein: CASSWRVDGYTF; CDR3 DNA: TGTGCCAGCAGTTGGAGAGTGGATGGCTACACCTTC
clone size: once; V gene: TRBV27; J gene: TRBJ2-1; D gene: TRBD1; CDR3 protein: CASRRWTGVRDEQFF; CDR3 DNA: TGTGCCAGCCGGCGGTGGACAGGGGTTAGAGATGAGCAGTTCTTC
clone size: -; V gene: TRBV3-1/TRBV3-2; J gene: TRBJ1-6; D gene: -; CDR3 protein: CASSQQTDVSPLHF; CDR3 DNA: TGTGCCAGCAGCCAACAGACAGATGTTTCACCCCTCCACTTT
clone size: -; V gene: TRBV29-1; J gene: TRBJ1-3; D gene: -; CDR3 protein: CSGSGAGNTIYF; CDR3 DNA: TGCAGCGGGTCAGGGGCTGGAAACACCATATATTTT
clone size: -; V gene: TRBV5-6; J gene: TRBJ2-3; D gene: TRBD2; CDR3 protein: CASSPGLAGVRSTDTQYF; CDR3 DNA: TGTGCCAGCAGCCCGGGACTAGCGGGGGTAAGAAGCACAGATACGCAGTATTTT
clone size: -; V gene: TRBV2; J gene: TRBJ1-6; D gene: TRBD1; CDR3 protein: CASSPQTGNNSPLHF; CDR3 DNA: TGTGCCAGCAGTCCCCAGACAGGGAATAATTCACCCCTCCACTTT
clone size: -; V gene: TRBV7-3; J gene: TRBJ1-1; D gene: TRBD1; CDR3 protein: CASSSGQGDTEAFF; CDR3 DNA: TGTGCCAGCAGCTCCGGACAGGGGGACACTGAAGCTTTCTTT
clone size: -; V gene: TRBV2; J gene: TRBJ1-3; D gene: -; CDR3 protein: CASSPQVRVKYGNTIYF; CDR3 DNA: TGTGCCAGCAGCCCCCAGGTGAGGGTGAAGTACGGAAACACCATATATTTT
clone size: -; V gene: TRBV19; J gene: TRBJ1-1; D gene: -; CDR3 protein: CAIYQTGMNTEAFF; CDR3 DNA: TGTGCCATTTATCAGACGGGGATGAACACTGAAGCTTTCTTT
clone size: once; V gene: TRBV4-2; J gene: TRBJ2-5; D gene: TRBD1; CDR3 protein: CASSQDDRGGETQYF; CDR3 DNA: TGTGCCAGCAGCCAAGATGACAGGGGTGGGGAGACCCAGTACTTC
clone size: -; V gene: TRBV7-9; J gene: TRBJ1-6; D gene: TRBD1; CDR3 protein: CASSPPGQGSSPLHF; CDR3 DNA: TGTGCCAGCAGCCCTCCGGGACAGGGATCATCACCCCTCCACTTT
clone size: -; V gene: TRBV3-1/TRBV3-2; J gene: TRBJ2-6; D gene: TRBD2; CDR3 protein: CASRRNGAGGANVLTF; CDR3 DNA: TGTGCCAGCAGAAGAAACGGAGCGGGGGGGGCCAACGTCCTGACTTTC
clone size: -; V gene: TRBV7-2; J gene: TRBJ1-2; D gene: TRBD1; CDR3 protein: CASSSPQGTYYGYTF; CDR3 DNA: TGTGCCAGCAGCTCGCCACAGGGGACGTACTATGGCTACACCTTC
clone size: -; V gene: TRBV6-5; J gene: TRBJ1-6; D gene: -; CDR3 protein: CASRNRESPLHF; CDR3 DNA: TGTGCCAGCAGAAACAGGGAATCACCCCTCCACTTT
clone size: -; V gene: TRBV28; J gene: TRBJ1-2; D gene: TRBD1; CDR3 protein: CASQPGQGGGYTF; CDR3 DNA: TGTGCCAGCCAGCCCGGACAGGGTGGTGGCTACACCTTC
clone size: -; V gene: TRBV5-5; J gene: TRBJ1-4; D gene: TRBD1; CDR3 protein: CASSFGTVNEKLFF; CDR3 DNA: TGTGCCAGCAGCTTTGGGACAGTTAATGAAAAACTGTTTTTT
clone size: -; V gene: TRBV29-1; J gene: TRBJ2-5; D gene: -; CDR3 protein: CSVKRLEETQYF; CDR3 DNA: TGCAGCGTTAAACGACTGGAAGAGACCCAGTACTTC
clone size: -; V gene: TRBV15; J gene: TRBJ2-2; D gene: -; CDR3 protein: CATSRARAVNTGELFF; CDR3 DNA: TGTGCCACCAGCAGAGCGAGGGCTGTTAACACCGGGGAGCTGTTTTTT
clone size: -; V gene: TRBV24-1; J gene: TRBJ2-1; D gene: -; CDR3 protein: CATSDLVTGLSSYNEQFF; CDR3 DNA: TGTGCCACCAGTGATTTGGTTACAGGGTTGAGCTCCTACAATGAGCAGTTCTTC
clone size: -; V gene: TRBV6-2/TRBV6-3; J gene: TRBJ1-2; D gene: -; CDR3 protein: CASSYPQGLLDGYTF; CDR3 DNA: TGTGCCAGCAGTTACCCCCAGGGTTTGCTCGATGGCTACACCTTC
clone size: -; V gene: TRBV3-1/TRBV3-2; J gene: TRBJ2-5; D gene: -; CDR3 protein: CASSQVKTQYF; CDR3 DNA: TGTGCCAGCAGCCAAGTTAAGACCCAGTACTTC
clone size: -; V gene: TRBV28; J gene: TRBJ1-6; D gene: -; CDR3 protein: CASIKSTGAVNSPLHF; CDR3 DNA: TGTGCCAGCATCAAATCGACAGGTGCTGTTAATTCACCCCTCCACTTT
clone size: -; V gene: TRBV27; J gene: TRBJ1-2; D gene: TRBD1; CDR3 protein: CASSLGDRTNYGYTF; CDR3 DNA: TGTGCCAGCAGTTTAGGGGACAGAACTAACTATGGCTACACCTTC
clone size: -; V gene: TRBV5-1; J gene: TRBJ2-3; D gene: TRBD1; CDR3 protein: CASSPSGTGGPDTQYF; CDR3 DNA: TGCGCCAGCAGCCCCTCCGGGACAGGGGGGCCAGATACGCAGTATTTT
clone size: -; V gene: TRBV21-1; J gene: TRBJ1-5; D gene: -; CDR3 protein: CASSKVGTGEGDSNQPQHF; CDR3 DNA: TGTGCCAGCAGCAAGGTGGGGACAGGGGAGGGGGATAGCAATCAGCCCCAGCATTTT
clone size: -; V gene: TRBV10-3; J gene: TRBJ2-2; D gene: TRBD1; CDR3 protein: CAMAGTGATGELFF; CDR3 DNA: TGTGCCATGGCAGGGACAGGGGCGACCGGGGAGCTGTTTTTT
clone size: -; V gene: TRBV7-9; J gene: TRBJ2-7; D gene: -; CDR3 protein: CASRRISGPTPYEQYF; CDR3 DNA: TGTGCCAGCAGGCGCATTTCCGGTCCCACCCCCTACGAGCAGTACTTC
clone size: -; V gene: TRBV7-2; J gene: TRBJ2-3; D gene: -; CDR3 protein: CASSPVSDSTDTQYF; CDR3 DNA: TGTGCCAGCAGCCCCGTGTCAGATAGCACAGATACGCAGTATTTT
clone size: few; V gene: TRBV9; J gene: TRBJ2-3; D gene: TRBD2; CDR3 protein: CASSVAGEADTQYF; CDR3 DNA: TGTGCCAGCAGCGTCGCGGGAGAGGCAGATACGCAGTATTTT
clone size: -; V gene: TRBV6-5; J gene: TRBJ1-2; D gene: TRBD1; CDR3 protein: CASSYSDRGYGYTF; CDR3 DNA: TGTGCCAGCAGTTACTCGGACAGGGGGTATGGCTACACCTTC
clone size: -; V gene: TRBV7-3; J gene: TRBJ1-4; D gene: -; CDR3 protein: CASSLGGSREKLFF; CDR3 DNA: TGTGCCAGCAGCTTAGGGGGGTCACGAGAAAAACTGTTTTTT
clone size: -; V gene: TRBV27; J gene: TRBJ1-1; D gene: TRBD1; CDR3 protein: CASSPDRGRRTEAFF; CDR3 DNA: TGTGCCAGCAGTCCGGACAGGGGGCGAAGGACTGAAGCTTTCTTT